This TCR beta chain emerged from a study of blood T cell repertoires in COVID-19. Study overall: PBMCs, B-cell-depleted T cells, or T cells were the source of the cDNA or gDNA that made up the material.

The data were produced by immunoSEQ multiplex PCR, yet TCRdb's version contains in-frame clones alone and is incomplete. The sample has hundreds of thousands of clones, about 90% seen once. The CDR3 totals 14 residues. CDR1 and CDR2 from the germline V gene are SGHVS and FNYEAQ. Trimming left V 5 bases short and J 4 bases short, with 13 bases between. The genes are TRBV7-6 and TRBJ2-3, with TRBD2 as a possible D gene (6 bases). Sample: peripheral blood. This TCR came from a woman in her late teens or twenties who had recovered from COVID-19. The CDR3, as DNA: TGTGCCAGCAGCGCTCGGGAGCCACCAGATACGCAGTATTTT. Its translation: CASSAREPPDTQYF.